Shown below are 4 T cell receptor beta chains from a single sample sequenced in a study of CD8 T cells in Susac syndrome. RNA was extracted with the RNeasy kit, and a quantity of about 0.45 to 1 ug was reverse transcribed using random hexamers. TCRdb reanalysed the immunoSEQ multiplex PCR reads using MiXCR and keeps one entry per CDR3 protein. The sample has over 150,000 distinct CDR3 sequences, under 95% seen once. Sequenced material: CD4+ T cells from PBMCs. The receptors shown here come from a human donor with multiple sclerosis.

The rearrangement uses TRBV4-2 and TRBJ2-5, with TRBD1 as a possible D gene (6 bases). The CDR3 extends over 17 amino acids. V dropped 0 bases and J dropped 9 bases, with 23 bases sitting between them. CDR1 LGHNA and CDR2 YNFKEQ come from the germline V gene. The CDR3 DNA is TGTGCCAGCAGCCAAGAAGAGCGTCGCAGGGGCCCGCTGGCCCAGTACTTC. It specifies CASSQEERRRGPLAQYF.

The chain links TRBV5-4 to TRBJ2-3; TRBD2 agrees at 10 bases. CDR3 length: 18 amino acids. Germline loops: CDR1 SGHNT, CDR2 YYREEE (reference sequence). The V gene end was trimmed by 1 base and the J gene end by 8 bases; junction bases not matched to a gene: 16. CDR3: CASSLPLAGALTSSTQYF. In DNA form, the CDR3 reads TGTGCCAGCAGCTTGCCGCTAGCGGGGGCGCTTACGAGTAGTACGCAGTATTTT.

The chain joins TRBV20-1 to TRBJ2-1; 10 nucleotides match TRBD2. The CDR3 runs 14 residues. Germline CDR1 reads DFQATT; CDR2 reads SNEGSKA (reference sequence). J was trimmed by 8 bases and V by 3 bases; bases with no gene match: 7. The CDR3 protein is CSARVSGRRDEQFF. Here the CDR3 DNA reads TGCAGTGCTAGGGTTAGCGGGAGGAGGGATGAGCAGTTCTTC.

CDR3 sequence (DNA): TGTGCCAGCAGTGAAGGCCGAAGGGAGACCCAGTACTTC. It is translated as CASSEGRRETQYF. The J gene is TRBJ2-5, the V gene TRBV2; D unresolved. Trimming removed 1 base at V and 5 bases at J, with 8 bases between. The CDR3 contains 13 residues. Germline lookup yields CDR1 SNHLY and CDR2 FYNNEI. Full variable domain (remainder filled in from reference TRBV2 and TRBJ2-5): EPEVTQTPSHQVTQMGQEVILRCVPISNHLYFYWYRQILGQKVEFLVSFYNNEISEKSEIFDDQFSVERPDGSNFTLKIRSTKLEDSAMYFCASSEGRRETQYFGPGTRLLVL.